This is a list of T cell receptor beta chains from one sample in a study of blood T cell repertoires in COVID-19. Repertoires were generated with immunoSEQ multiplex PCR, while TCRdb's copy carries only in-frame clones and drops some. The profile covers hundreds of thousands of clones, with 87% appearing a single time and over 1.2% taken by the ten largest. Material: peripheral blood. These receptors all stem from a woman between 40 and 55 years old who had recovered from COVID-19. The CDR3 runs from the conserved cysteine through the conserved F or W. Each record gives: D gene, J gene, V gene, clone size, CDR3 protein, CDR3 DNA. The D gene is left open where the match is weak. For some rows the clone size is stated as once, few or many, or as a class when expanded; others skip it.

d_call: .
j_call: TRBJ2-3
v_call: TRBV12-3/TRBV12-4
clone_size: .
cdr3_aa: CASRQQDTDTQYF
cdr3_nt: TGTGCCAGCAGGCAACAGGACACAGATACGCAGTATTTT

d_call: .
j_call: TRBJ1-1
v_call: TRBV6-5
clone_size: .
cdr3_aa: CASSRLDNTEAFF
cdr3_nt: TGTGCCAGCAGCCGACTCGACAACACTGAAGCTTTCTTT

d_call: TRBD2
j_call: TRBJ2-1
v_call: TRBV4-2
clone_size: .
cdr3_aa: CASSHPRGSGTSSYNEQFF
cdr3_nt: TGTGCCAGCAGCCACCCAAGGGGAAGCGGGACGAGCTCCTACAATGAGCAGTTCTTC

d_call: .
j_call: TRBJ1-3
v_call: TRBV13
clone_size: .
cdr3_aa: CASSLRGSGNTIYF
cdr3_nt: TGTGCCAGCAGCCTACGGGGCTCTGGAAACACCATATATTTT

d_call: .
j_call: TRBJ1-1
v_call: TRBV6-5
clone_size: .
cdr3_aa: CASRTDSYTEAFF
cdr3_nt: TGTGCCAGCAGAACCGACAGCTACACTGAAGCTTTCTTT

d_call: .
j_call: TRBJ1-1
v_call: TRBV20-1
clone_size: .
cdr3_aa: CSARQGTEAFF
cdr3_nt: TGCAGTGCTAGGCAGGGGACTGAAGCTTTCTTT

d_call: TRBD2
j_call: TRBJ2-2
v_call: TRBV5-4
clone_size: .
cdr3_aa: CASSLGVSGDPTGELFF
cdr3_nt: TGTGCCAGCAGCTTGGGGGTTAGCGGGGACCCTACCGGGGAGCTGTTTTTT

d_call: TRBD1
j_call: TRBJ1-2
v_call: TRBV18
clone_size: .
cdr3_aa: CASSLGGNYGYTF
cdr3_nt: TGTGCCAGCTCCCTAGGGGGCAACTATGGCTACACCTTC

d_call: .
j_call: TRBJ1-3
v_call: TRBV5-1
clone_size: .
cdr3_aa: CASSPANSGNTIYF
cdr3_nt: TGCGCCAGCAGCCCCGCGAACTCTGGAAACACCATATATTTT

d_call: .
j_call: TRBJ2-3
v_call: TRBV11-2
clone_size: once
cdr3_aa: CASSYIPDTQYF
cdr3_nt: TGTGCCAGCAGCTACATCCCAGATACGCAGTATTTT

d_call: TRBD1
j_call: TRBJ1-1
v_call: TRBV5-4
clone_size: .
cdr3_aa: CASSLQGAIEAFF
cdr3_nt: TGTGCCAGCAGCTTGCAGGGGGCAATTGAAGCTTTCTTT

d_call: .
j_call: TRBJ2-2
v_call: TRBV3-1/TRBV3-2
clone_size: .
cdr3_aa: CASSQEGGTGELFF
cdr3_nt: TGTGCCAGCAGCCAGGAAGGGGGCACCGGGGAGCTGTTTTTT

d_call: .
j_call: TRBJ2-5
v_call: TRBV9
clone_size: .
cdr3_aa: CASSVAVGYQETQYF
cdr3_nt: TGTGCCAGCAGCGTAGCGGTGGGCTACCAAGAGACCCAGTACTTC

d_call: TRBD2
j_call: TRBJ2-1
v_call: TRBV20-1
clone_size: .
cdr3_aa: CSASEASGGSYNEQFF
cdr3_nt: TGCAGTGCTAGTGAGGCTAGCGGGGGATCTTACAATGAGCAGTTCTTC

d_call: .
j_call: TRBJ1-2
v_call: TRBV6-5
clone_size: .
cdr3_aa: CASSFAGSDYGYTF
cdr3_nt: TGTGCCAGCAGTTTCGCGGGCAGCGACTATGGCTACACCTTC

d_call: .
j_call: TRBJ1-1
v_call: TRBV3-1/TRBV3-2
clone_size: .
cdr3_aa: CASSQEGGLGAEAFF
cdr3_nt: TGTGCCAGCAGCCAAGAGGGGGGGCTCGGGGCTGAAGCTTTCTTT

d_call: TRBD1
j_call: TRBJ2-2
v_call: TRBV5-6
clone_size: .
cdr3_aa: CASSQKTGDTGELFF
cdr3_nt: TGTGCCAGCAGCCAGAAGACAGGGGATACCGGGGAGCTGTTTTTT

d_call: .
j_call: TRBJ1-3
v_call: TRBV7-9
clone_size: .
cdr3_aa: CASSSVRNTIYF
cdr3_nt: TGTGCCAGCAGCTCAGTCAGAAACACCATATATTTT

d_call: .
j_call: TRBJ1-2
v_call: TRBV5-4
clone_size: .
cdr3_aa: CASSPSAGNYGYTF
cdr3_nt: TGTGCCAGCAGTCCCTCGGCGGGAAACTATGGCTACACCTTC

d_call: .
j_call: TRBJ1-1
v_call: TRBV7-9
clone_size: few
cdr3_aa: CASSDDGGVTEAFF
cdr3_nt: TGTGCCAGCAGCGACGACGGAGGGGTCACTGAAGCTTTCTTT

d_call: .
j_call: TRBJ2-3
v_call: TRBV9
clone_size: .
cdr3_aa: CASSAQGRGTDTQYF
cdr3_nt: TGTGCCAGCAGCGCTCAGGGCCGGGGCACAGATACGCAGTATTTT

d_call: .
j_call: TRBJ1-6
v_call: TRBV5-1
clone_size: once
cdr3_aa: CASSQNSRGYSPLHF
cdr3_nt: TGCGCCAGCAGCCAAAATTCCAGGGGATACTCACCCCTCCACTTT

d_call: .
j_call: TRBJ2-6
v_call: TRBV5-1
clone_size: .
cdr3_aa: CASSPATGANVLTF
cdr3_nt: TGCGCCAGCAGCCCGGCGACAGGGGCCAACGTCCTGACTTTC

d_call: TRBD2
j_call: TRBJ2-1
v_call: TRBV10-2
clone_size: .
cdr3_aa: CASLGFTSGGGNEQFF
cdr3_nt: TGCGCCAGCTTAGGGTTTACTAGCGGGGGGGGCAATGAGCAGTTCTTC

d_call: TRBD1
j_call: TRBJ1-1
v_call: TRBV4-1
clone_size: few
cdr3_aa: CASSQAPTGRTEAFF
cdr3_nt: TGCGCCAGCAGCCAAGCCCCGACAGGGCGAACTGAAGCTTTCTTT

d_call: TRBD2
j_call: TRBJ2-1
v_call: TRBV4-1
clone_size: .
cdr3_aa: CASSLGLAGFKSSYNEQFF
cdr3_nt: TGCGCCAGCAGCCTCGGACTAGCGGGGTTCAAGAGCTCCTACAATGAGCAGTTCTTC

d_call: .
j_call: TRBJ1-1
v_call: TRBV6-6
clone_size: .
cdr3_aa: CASTFDPRGTEAFF
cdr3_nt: TGTGCCAGCACCTTCGATCCTAGGGGCACTGAAGCTTTCTTT

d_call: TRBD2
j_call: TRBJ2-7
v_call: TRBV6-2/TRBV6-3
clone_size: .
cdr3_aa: CASSPGLAGGAEQYF
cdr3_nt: TGTGCCAGCAGTCCAGGACTAGCGGGGGGGGCCGAGCAGTACTTC

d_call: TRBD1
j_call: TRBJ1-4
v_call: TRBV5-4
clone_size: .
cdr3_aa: CASSLVGTGDEKLFF
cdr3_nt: TGTGCCAGCAGCTTGGTAGGGACAGGGGATGAAAAACTGTTTTTT

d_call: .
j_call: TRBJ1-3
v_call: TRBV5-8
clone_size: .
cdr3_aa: CASSFGTGFSGNTIYF
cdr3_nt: TGTGCCAGCAGCTTTGGGACTGGTTTCTCTGGAAACACCATATATTTT

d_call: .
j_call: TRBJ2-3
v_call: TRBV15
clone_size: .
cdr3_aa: CATSVRTGPLTDTQYF
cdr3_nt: TGTGCCACCAGCGTCCGAACAGGACCCCTCACAGATACGCAGTATTTT

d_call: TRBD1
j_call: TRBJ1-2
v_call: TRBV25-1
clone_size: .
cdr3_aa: CASSELKGQGEGGYTF
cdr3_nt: TGTGCCAGCAGTGAATTGAAAGGACAGGGTGAGGGCGGCTACACCTTC

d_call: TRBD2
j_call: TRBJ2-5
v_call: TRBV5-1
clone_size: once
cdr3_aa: CASSLGLEAGETQYF
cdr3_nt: TGCGCCAGCAGCCTAGGACTAGAGGCGGGGGAGACCCAGTACTTC

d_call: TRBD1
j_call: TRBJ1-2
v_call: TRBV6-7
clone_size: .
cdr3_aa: CASTGTGDGYTF
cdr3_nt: TGTGCCAGCACCGGGACAGGGGACGGCTACACCTTC

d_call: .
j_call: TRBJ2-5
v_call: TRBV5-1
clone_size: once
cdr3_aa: CASSDPQGSETQYF
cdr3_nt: TGCGCCAGCAGCGATCCACAGGGATCAGAGACCCAGTACTTC

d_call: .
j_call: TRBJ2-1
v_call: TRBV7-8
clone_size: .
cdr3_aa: CASSSGGVYNEQFF
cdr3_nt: TGTGCCAGCAGCTCGGGGGGCGTTTACAATGAGCAGTTCTTC

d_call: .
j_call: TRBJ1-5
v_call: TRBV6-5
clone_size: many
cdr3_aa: CASSYAAGFNQPQHF
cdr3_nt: TGTGCCAGCAGTTACGCCGCAGGGTTTAATCAGCCCCAGCATTTT

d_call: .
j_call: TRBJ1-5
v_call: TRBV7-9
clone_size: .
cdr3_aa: CASSFSDQPQHF
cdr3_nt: TGTGCCAGCAGCTTTTCGGATCAGCCCCAGCATTTT

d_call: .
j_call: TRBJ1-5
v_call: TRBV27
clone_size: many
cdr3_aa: CASSLSGRVQSQPQHF
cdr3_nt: TGTGCCAGCAGTTTATCGGGCAGGGTTCAGAGTCAGCCCCAGCATTTT

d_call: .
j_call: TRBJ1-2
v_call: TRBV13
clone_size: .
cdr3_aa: CASSWAGGIGYTF
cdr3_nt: TGTGCCAGCAGCTGGGCTGGTGGTATTGGCTACACCTTC

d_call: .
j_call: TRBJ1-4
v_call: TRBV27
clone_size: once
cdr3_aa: CASSYRGGAGKLFF
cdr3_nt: TGTGCCAGCAGTTACAGAGGGGGTGCGGGAAAACTGTTTTTT

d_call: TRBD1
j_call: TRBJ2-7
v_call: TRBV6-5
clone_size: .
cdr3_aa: CASSYRDRRPYEQYF
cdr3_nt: TGTGCCAGCAGTTACCGGGACAGGCGACCCTACGAGCAGTACTTC

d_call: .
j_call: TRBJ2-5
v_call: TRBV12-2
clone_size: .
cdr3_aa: CASRGQGETQYF
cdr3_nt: TGTGCAAGTCGGGGGCAGGGAGAGACCCAGTACTTC

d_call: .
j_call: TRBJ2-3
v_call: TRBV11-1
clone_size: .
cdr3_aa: CASSRHQSTTQYF
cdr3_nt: TGTGCCAGCAGCCGCCACCAGTCAACTACGCAGTATTTT

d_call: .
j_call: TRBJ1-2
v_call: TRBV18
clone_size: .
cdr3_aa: CASVTDRTNYGYTF
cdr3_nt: TGTGCCAGCGTAACGGACAGAACTAACTATGGCTACACCTTC

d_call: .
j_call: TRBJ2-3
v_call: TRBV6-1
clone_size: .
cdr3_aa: CASSETGLEADTQYF
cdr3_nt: TGTGCCAGCAGTGAAACAGGGTTAGAGGCAGATACGCAGTATTTT

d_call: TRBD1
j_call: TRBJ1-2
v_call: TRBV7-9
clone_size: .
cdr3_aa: CASSRGPGGDGYTF
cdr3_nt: TGTGCCAGCAGCCGAGGCCCAGGGGGCGATGGCTACACCTTC

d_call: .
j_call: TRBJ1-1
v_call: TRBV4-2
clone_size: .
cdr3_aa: CASSQDPGNTEAFF
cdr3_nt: TGTGCCAGCAGCCAAGATCCGGGGAACACTGAAGCTTTCTTT

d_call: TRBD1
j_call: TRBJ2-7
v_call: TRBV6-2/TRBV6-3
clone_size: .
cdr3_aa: CASSPNPPGQTDYEQYF
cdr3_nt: TGTGCCAGCAGTCCCAATCCCCCGGGACAGACGGACTACGAGCAGTACTTC

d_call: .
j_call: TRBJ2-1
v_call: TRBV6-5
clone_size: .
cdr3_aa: CASSYDREQFF
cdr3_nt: TGTGCCAGCAGTTACGACAGAGAACAGTTCTTC

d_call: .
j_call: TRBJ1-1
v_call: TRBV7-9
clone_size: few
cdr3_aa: CASSFLTGFEAFF
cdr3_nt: TGTGCCAGCAGCTTTTTAACAGGGTTTGAAGCTTTCTTT

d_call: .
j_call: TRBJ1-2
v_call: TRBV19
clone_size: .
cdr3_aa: CASSSYAGYGYTF
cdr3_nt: TGTGCCAGTAGTTCATACGCAGGCTATGGCTACACCTTC

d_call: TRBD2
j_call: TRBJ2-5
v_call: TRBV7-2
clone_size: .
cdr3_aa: CASSLPRLAYTETQYF
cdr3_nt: TGTGCCAGCAGCTTACCCCGACTAGCGTATACAGAGACCCAGTACTTC

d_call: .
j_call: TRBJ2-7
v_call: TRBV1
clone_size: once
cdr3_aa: CTSSPRNNEQYF
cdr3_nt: TGCACCAGCAGCCCTCGAAACAACGAGCAGTACTTC